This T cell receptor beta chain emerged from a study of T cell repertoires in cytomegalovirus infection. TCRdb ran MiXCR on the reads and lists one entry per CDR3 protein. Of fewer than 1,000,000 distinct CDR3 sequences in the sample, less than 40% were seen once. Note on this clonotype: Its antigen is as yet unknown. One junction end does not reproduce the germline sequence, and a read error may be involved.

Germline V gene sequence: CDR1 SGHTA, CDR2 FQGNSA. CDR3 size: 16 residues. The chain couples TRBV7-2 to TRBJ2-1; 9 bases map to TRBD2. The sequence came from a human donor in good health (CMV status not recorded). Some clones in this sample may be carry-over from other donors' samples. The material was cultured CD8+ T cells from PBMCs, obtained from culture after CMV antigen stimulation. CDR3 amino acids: CASNLNRLADYNEQFF. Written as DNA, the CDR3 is TGTGCCAGCAACTTAAACAGACTAGCGGATTACAATGAGCAGTTCTTC.